Included here is one T cell receptor beta chain sequence, with context. The sample originates from a study of blood T cells in healthy people across ages. The length of the CDR3 is 15 residues. V gave up 3 bases and J gave up 4 bases, with 14 bases separating them. The germline CDR1 and CDR2 sequences are SGHKS and YYEKEE (reference sequence). Primed by a sample-barcoded 5' primer and a J-beta primer mix, a second PCR proceeded for about 6 to 11 cycles. TCRdb analysed the 5' RACE reads with MiXCR anew, one entry per CDR3 protein. The sample lists 800,000 to 900,000 distinct CDR3 sequences, approximately 59% occurring once.

The V and J genes are TRBV5-5 and TRBJ2-1, with a tentative D call TRBD1 (5 bases). Sequences were obtained from blood. This TCR derives from a man younger than 40 in good health. CDR3 bases: TGTGCCAGCAGCTCAGGATCGGACAATTACAATGAGCAGTTCTTC. Translating gives CASSSGSDNYNEQFF.